The 10 T cell receptor beta chains in this list originate from one sample, sequenced in a study of T cell repertoires in cytomegalovirus infection (dated by TCRdb to about 2019). The sequencer was an Illumina HiSeq 1500. The raw public data were reprocessed by TCRdb itself: fastp quality trimming at Q25, MiXCR clonotype calling, in-frame beta chains only. Records with the same CDR3 protein are collapsed into one entry carrying the most frequent genes and DNA. The sample profile shows approximately 500,000 distinct CDR3 sequences; approximately 15% of them were found once. The ten largest clones add up to roughly a quarter of the sample. Sequenced material: CD8+ T cells from PBMCs. Receptor source: a human donor in good health (CMV status not recorded). Some clones in this sample may be carry-over from other donors' samples.

This clonotype was detected many times. The chain uses TRBV7-8 and TRBJ1-3; 9 bases line up with TRBD1. The germline gives CDR1 SGHVS, CDR2 FQNEAQ. The CDR3 is 15 residues long. V lost 5 bases, J lost 1 base, and 3 bases stayed unmatched. The CDR3 reads CASSPGTGSGNTIYF. The CDR3 bases are TGTGCCAGCAGCCCTGGGACAGGGTCTGGAAACACCATATATTTT.

The sample holds a few counts of this clonotype. The chain carries TRBV6-5 and TRBJ2-7; TRBD1 or TRBD2 may be the D gene (5 bases each). CDR1 is MNHEY and CDR2 is SVGAGI in the germline V gene. CDR3 length: 14 amino acids. Trimming took off 2 bases at V and 7 bases at J, with 15 bases between the two ends. The CDR3 coding sequence is TGTGCCAGCAGTTACACCGGGACCTTGGGGGAGCAGTACTTC. Its protein product is CASSYTGTLGEQYF.

The chain combines TRBV27 with TRBJ2-3; TRBD2 aligns across 10 bases. The CDR3 runs 14 residues. Unmatched junction bases numbered 10, after V lost 2 bases and J lost 14 bases. The germline CDR1 and CDR2 sequences are MNHEY and SMNVEV (reference sequence). The CDR3 loop reads CASSLSISSGGGYF. CDR3 DNA: TGTGCCAGCAGTTTAAGTATCTCTAGCGGGGGCGGGTATTTT.

This clonotype showed up many times. This chain connects TRBV7-9 to TRBJ2-2; weak D call: TRBD2 (5 bases). This CDR3 region has 14 residues. Between the trimmed V and J ends, which lost 5 bases and 5 bases, there was a span of 12 bases. CDR1 SEHNR and CDR2 FQNEAQ come from the germline V gene (reference sequence). DNA of the CDR3: TGTGCCAGCAGCAGTGGGGAGAGAACCGGGGAGCTGTTTTTT. Amino acids: CASSSGERTGELFF. Full variable domain (remainder filled in from reference TRBV7-9 and TRBJ2-2): DTGVSQNPRHKITKRGQNVTFRCDPISEHNRLYWYRQTLGQGPEFLTYFQNEAQLEKSRLLSDRFSAERPKGSFSTLEIQRTEQGDSAMYLCASSSGERTGELFFGEGSRLTVL.

Ten or more counts support this clonotype. V and J are TRBV4-1 and TRBJ1-1; TRBD1 matches at 7 bases. CDR1 is MGHRA, CDR2 YSYEKL, per germline. The CDR3 has 13 residues. With 1 base clipped from V and 7 bases from J, the junction kept 3 bases outside the gene matches. CDR3 amino acids: CASSQGQGVEAFF. CDR3 nucleotide sequence: TGCGCCAGCAGCCAAGGCCAGGGGGTTGAAGCTTTCTTT.

This clonotype appeared many times. This CDR3 is CASSHPTDNEQFF. Here the CDR3 DNA reads TGTGCCAGCAGCCATCCGACTGACAATGAGCAGTTCTTC. The chain is built from TRBV7-9 and TRBJ2-1; no clear D gene. CDR1 is SEHNR, CDR2 FQNEAQ, per germline (reference sequence). V shed 5 bases and J shed 5 bases, with 10 bases lying between them. The CDR3 loop spans 13 amino acids.

As to this clonotype: This may arise from a read error, as a much more abundant clone is one base away. The chain joins TRBV11-2 to TRBJ1-1; a possible D gene is TRBD1 (5 bases). This CDR3 has 13 residues. Trimming took off 5 bases at V and 10 bases at J, with 17 bases between the two ends. Germline lookup yields CDR1 SGHAT and CDR2 FQNNGV. The CDR3 reads CASSAKGDQGAFF. The CDR3 region has the DNA TGTGCCAGCAGCGCGAAGGGCGATCAGGGAGCTTTCTTT. The full variable domain, in which reference TRBV11-2 and TRBJ1-1 provide the parts outside the CDR3, is EAGVAQSPRYKIIEKRQSVAFWCNPISGHATLYWYQQILGQGPKLLIQFQNNGVVDDSQLPKDRFSAERLKGVDSTLKIQPAKLEDSAVYLCASSAKGDQGAFFGQGTRLTVV.

Note on this clonotype: At one end, the junction sequence differs from germline, possibly due to a read error. The chain employs TRBV2 and TRBJ2-5, with TRBD2 matching 7 bases. Germline-derived CDR1 and CDR2 are SNHLY and FYNNEI. The CDR3 runs 14 residues. In DNA form, the CDR3 reads TGTGCCAGCGGTGATGGGGGAGGGCCGAAGACCCAGTACTTC. This codes for CASGDGGGPKTQYF.

The chain joins TRBV5-1 to TRBJ2-6; D not resolved. The V gene's germline CDR1 is SGHRS and CDR2 YFSETQ. This CDR3 spans 17 amino acids. Trimming removed 0 bases at V and 0 bases at J, with 10 bases between. CDR3 sequence: CASSLESRSSGANVLTF. DNA of the CDR3: TGCGCCAGCAGCTTGGAATCGCGGAGCTCTGGGGCCAACGTCCTGACTTTC.

This clonotype was recorded a few times. The rearrangement links TRBV5-1 to TRBJ2-7; TRBD1 aligns across 9 bases. V shed 4 bases, J shed 6 bases, and the junction held 14 bases outside the gene matches. Germline loops: CDR1 SGHRS, CDR2 YFSETQ. This CDR3 has 16 residues. Here the CDR3 DNA reads TGCGCCAGCAGCACATCCAGGGGACAGGGAGAGAGCGAGCAGTACTTC. Residues: CASSTSRGQGESEQYF.